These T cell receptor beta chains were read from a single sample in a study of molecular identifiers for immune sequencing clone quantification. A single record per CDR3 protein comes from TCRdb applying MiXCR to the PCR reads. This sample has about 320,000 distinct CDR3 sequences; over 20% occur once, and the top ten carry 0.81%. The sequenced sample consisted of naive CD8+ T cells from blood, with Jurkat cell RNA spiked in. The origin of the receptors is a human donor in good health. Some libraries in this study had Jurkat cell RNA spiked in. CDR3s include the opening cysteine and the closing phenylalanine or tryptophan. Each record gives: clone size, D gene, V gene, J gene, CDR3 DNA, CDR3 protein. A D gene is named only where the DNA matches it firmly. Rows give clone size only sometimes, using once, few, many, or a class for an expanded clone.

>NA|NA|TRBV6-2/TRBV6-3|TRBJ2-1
TGTGCCAGCAGCCGGGGTTTGGACAATGAGCAGTTCTTC
CASSRGLDNEQFF
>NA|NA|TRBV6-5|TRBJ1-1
TGTGCCAGCAGTTATGGCACTGGAGCTTTCTTT
CASSYGTGAFF
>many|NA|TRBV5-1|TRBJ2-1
TGCGCCAGCAGCTTGGCCGAGGGCTTAAATGAGCAGTTCTTC
CASSLAEGLNEQFF
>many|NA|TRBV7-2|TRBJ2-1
TGTGCCAGCAGCTTGGGCCTGCCGATCGTTCAGCAGTTCTTC
CASSLGLPIVQQFF
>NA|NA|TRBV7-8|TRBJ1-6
TGTGCCAGCAGCTGGGGCCAAAAGAGCTCCTATAATTCACCCCTCCACTTT
CASSWGQKSSYNSPLHF
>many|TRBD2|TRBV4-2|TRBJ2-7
TGTGCCAGCAGCCCAGAGTGGGGACTAGCTTACGAGCAGTACTTC
CASSPEWGLAYEQYF
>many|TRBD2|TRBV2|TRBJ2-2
TGTGCCAGCACCAGAGAGCGGCGGGAGGTTGACACCGGGGAGCTGTTTTTT
CASTRERREVDTGELFF
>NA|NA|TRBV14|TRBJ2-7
TGTGCCAGCAGCCAGGCCAGGCGGGCCGAGCGGTACTTC
CASSQARRAERYF
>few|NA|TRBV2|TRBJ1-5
TGTGCCAGCAAGGCAGCCTATAGCAATCAGCCCCAGCATTTT
CASKAAYSNQPQHF
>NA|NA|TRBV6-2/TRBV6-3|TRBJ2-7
TGTGCCAGCAGTCACCTCCGGTTCGAGCAGTACTTC
CASSHLRFEQYF